The clone carrying this T cell receptor (beta chain) was observed at least ten times. Its antigen is not identified. Uncontrolled infection, other autoimmune disease, pregnancy or lactation disqualified patients from enrolment. Isolation of PBMCs was performed on around 9.8 ml fresh peripheral blood. The CDR3 extends over 12 amino acids. Germline CDR1 SNHLY, CDR2 FYNNEI. V lost 7 bases to trimming and J lost 14 bases, with 18 bases between them. These data belong to a study of T cells in Graves' hyperthyroidism and ophthalmopathy. Study background: Initial diagnosis, before any treatment, was when peripheral blood was collected. Points from the study as a whole: Within blood appeared most thyroid clonotypes that had expanded above 0.001.

Template material for amplifying TCR beta CDR3 regions consisted of RNA transcripts. The study used the HTBI primer set for a first-round RT-PCR of the TCR CDR3. One entry per CDR3 protein, called by TCRdb with MiXCR from the multiplex PCR reads. This table holds approximately 600,000 distinct CDR3 sequences, around 15% found once. Sample: blood. The V call is TRBV2, the J call TRBJ2-1; the D gene could be TRBD1 or TRBD2 (6 bases each). This TCR came from a woman aged 30 to 39 with Graves' hyperthyroidism. Written as DNA, the CDR3 is TGTGCCAGCACCATAAACGGGGGCCCGGAGTTCTTC. It translates to CASTINGGPEFF. The entire variable domain, with the rest obtained from reference TRBV2 and TRBJ2-1, is as follows: EPEVTQTPSHQVTQMGQEVILRCVPISNHLYFYWYRQILGQKVEFLVSFYNNEISEKSEIFDDQFSVERPDGSNFTLKIRSTKLEDSAMYFCASTINGGPEFFGPGTRLTVL.